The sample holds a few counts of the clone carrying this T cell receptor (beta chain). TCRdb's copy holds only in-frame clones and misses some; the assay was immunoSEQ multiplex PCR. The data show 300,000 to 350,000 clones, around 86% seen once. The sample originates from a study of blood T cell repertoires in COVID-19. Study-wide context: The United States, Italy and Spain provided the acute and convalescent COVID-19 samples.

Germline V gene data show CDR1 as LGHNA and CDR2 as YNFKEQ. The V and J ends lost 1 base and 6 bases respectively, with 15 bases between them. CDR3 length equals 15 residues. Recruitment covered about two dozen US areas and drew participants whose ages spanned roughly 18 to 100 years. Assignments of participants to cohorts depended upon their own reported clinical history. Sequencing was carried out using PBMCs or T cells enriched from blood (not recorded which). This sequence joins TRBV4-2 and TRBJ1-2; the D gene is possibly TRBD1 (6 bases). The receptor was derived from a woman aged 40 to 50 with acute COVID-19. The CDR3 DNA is TGTGCCAGCAGCCAAGCACAGGGCGGGGGGAATGGCTACACCTTC. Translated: CASSQAQGGGNGYTF.